This T cell receptor (beta chain) originates from a study of blood T cell repertoires in COVID-19. The data were produced by immunoSEQ multiplex PCR, yet TCRdb's version contains in-frame clones alone and is incomplete. The data show 210,000 or so clones, roughly four fifths seen once. V lost 3 bases to trimming and J lost 6 bases; unmatched junction nucleotides: 4. The CDR3 runs 14 residues. The germline CDR1 and CDR2 sequences are MNHNS and SASEGT. Sequenced sample: peripheral blood. This clonotype was sampled from a woman in her forties with acute or convalescent COVID-19. The chain couples TRBV6-1 to TRBJ1-2; TRBD1 agrees at 10 bases. The chain's CDR3 is CASSEMGTGDGYTF. For the CDR3, the DNA is TGTGCCAGCAGTGAGATGGGGACAGGGGATGGCTACACCTTC.